This T cell receptor (beta chain) was sequenced for a study of blood T cells in healthy people across ages. Findings and caveats of the study: Comparison with aged donors showed that long-lived donors had more naive CD4+ cells and higher diversity.

About this clonotype: The antigen remains undetermined. The junction shows a germline mismatch at one end, possibly a read error.

CDR3 length: 14 residues. Per the germline V gene, CDR1 is LNHDA and CDR2 is SQIVND (reference sequence). Healthy Russian Caucasian donors spanned ages 6 to 90 years. A second PCR of roughly 7 to 11 cycles used a sample-barcoded 5' primer and a J-beta primer mix. Samples each returned at least 2.5 million CDR3-containing paired-end reads. TCRdb itself ran the 5' RACE reads through MiXCR, one entry per CDR3 protein. This sample carries 1.5 million to 2 million distinct CDR3 sequences, 28% of them seen once, and the ten largest clones take about 7.7%. The TCR comes from a woman aged 25 to 39 in good health. The sequencing input was blood. The V and J genes are TRBV19 and TRBJ1-5, with D possibly TRBD1 on 5 matching bases. The CDR3 DNA sequence: TGTGCCGGTAGTGGACCCAGGGTCGGTCAGCCCCAGCATTTT. Protein sequence: CAGSGPRVGQPQHF.